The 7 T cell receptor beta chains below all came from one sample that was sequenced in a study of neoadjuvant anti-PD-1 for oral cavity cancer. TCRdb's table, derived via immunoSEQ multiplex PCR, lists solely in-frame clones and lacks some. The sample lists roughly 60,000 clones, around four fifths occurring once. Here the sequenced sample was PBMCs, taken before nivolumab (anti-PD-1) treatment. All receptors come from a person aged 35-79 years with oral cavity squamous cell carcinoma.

The CDR3 DNA is TGTGCCAGCAGTGACCGAGGGACATCCGGCTACACCTTC. Translating gives CASSDRGTSGYTF. The chain joins TRBV6-4 to TRBJ1-2; tentatively, D is TRBD1 (6 bases). V was clipped by 2 bases and J by 8 bases, with 12 bases between them. The CDR3 is 13 residues long. The germline V gene encodes CDR1 MRHNA and CDR2 SNTAGT.

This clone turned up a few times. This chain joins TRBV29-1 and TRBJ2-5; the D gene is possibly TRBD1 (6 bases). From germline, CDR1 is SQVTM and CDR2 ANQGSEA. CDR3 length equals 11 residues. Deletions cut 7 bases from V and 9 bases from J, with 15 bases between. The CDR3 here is CSGGPQGSQYF. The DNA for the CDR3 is TGCAGCGGGGGACCTCAGGGGTCCCAGTACTTC.

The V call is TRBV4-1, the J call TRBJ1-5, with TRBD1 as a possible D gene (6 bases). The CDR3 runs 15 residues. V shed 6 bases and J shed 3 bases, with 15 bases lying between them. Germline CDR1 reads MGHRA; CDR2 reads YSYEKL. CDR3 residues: CASRPLTGTNQPQHF. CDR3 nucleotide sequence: TGCGCCAGCAGACCGCTTACAGGGACCAATCAGCCCCAGCATTTT.

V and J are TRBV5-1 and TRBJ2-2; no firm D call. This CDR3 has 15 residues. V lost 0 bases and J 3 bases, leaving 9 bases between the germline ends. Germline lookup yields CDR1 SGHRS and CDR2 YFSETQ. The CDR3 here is CASSLGSPYTGELFF. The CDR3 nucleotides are TGCGCCAGCAGCTTGGGATCGCCCTACACCGGGGAGCTGTTTTTT.

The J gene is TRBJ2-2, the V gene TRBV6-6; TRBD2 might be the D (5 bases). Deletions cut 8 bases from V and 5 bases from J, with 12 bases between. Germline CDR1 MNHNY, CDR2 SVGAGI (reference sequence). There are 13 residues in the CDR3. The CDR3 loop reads CASAPGGTGELFF. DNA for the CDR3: TGTGCCAGCGCCCCAGGAGGTACCGGGGAGCTGTTTTTT.

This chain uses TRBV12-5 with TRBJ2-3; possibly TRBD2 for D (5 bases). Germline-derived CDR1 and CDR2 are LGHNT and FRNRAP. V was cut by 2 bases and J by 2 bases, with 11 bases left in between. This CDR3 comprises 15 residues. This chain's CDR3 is CASGLSGELTDTQYF. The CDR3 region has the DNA TGTGCTAGTGGTTTGTCCGGGGAACTCACAGATACGCAGTATTTT.

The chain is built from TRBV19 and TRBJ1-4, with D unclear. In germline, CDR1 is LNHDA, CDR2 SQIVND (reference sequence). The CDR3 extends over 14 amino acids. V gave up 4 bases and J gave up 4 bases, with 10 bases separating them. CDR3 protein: CASSKRELNEKLFF. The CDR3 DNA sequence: TGTGCCAGTAGTAAACGAGAACTTAATGAAAAACTGTTTTTT.